This T cell receptor (beta chain) originates from a study of T cell changes during pregnancy in multiple sclerosis. Data came from immunoSEQ multiplex PCR; TCRdb stores just in-frame clones and leaves some out. The sample has 55,000 to 65,000 clones, 93% seen once. V lost 8 bases to trimming and J lost 8 bases, with 21 bases between them. Germline V gene sequence: CDR1 SQVTM, CDR2 ANQGSEA. CDR3 length equals 13 residues. The material sequenced was CD4+ T cells from peripheral blood mononuclear cells, taken before pregnancy. This chain joins TRBV29-1 and TRBJ1-2; a weak D match, TRBD1 (6 bases). This clonotype originated in a female donor with multiple sclerosis, enrolled in a pregnancy study. The CDR3 DNA reads TGCAGCACAAGACTCACAGGGTCCGTGGGCTACACCTTC. Its protein product is CSTRLTGSVGYTF.